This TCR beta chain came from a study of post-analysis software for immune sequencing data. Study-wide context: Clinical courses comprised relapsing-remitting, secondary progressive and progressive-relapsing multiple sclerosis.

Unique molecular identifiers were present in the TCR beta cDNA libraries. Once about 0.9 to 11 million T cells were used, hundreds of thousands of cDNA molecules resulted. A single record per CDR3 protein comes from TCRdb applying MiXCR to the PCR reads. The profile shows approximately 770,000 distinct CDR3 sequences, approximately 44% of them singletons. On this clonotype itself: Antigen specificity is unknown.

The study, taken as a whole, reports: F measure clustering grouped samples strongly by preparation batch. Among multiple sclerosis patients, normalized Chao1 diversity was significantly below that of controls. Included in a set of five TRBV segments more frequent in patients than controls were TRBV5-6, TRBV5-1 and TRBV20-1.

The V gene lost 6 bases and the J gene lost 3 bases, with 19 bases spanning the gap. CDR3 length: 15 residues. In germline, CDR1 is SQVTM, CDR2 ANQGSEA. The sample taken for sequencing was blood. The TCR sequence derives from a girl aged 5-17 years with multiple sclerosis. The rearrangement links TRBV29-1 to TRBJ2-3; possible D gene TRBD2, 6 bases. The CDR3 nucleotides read TGCAGCGTGCAAGGGTCGGGAGTTGGGACAGATACGCAGTATTTT. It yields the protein CSVQGSGVGTDTQYF.